This entry concerns a single T cell receptor beta chain. These data come from a study of blood T cell repertoires in COVID-19. For the study at large: Spain, Italy and the United States supplied samples that represented acute and convalescent COVID-19. Sources were T cells, B-cell-depleted T cells, or PBMCs; the material itself was cDNA or gDNA.

The V gene lost 1 base and the J gene lost 6 bases, with 7 bases spanning the gap. The germline V gene has CDR1 SGHTA and CDR2 FQGTGA. The CDR3 is 13 residues long. Authors' methods: Reference gene primers were amplified, and this amplification served to estimate nucleated cell counts. TCRdb's copy holds only in-frame clones and misses some; the assay was immunoSEQ multiplex PCR. The DNA was the basis for D and trimming; V, J and clone size are from that table. The sample comprises 250,000 or so clones, about 85% of which are singletons, and 3% to 3.5% rests with the top ten. The sequence was obtained from a man between 18 and 35 years old with active or convalescent COVID-19. The V gene is TRBV7-3, the J gene TRBJ1-5; D remains ambiguous. Sequencing was done on a sample of peripheral blood. The CDR3 region is CASSLNTGQPQHF. The CDR3 DNA reads as TGTGCCAGCAGCTTAAACACGGGTCAGCCCCAGCATTTT.